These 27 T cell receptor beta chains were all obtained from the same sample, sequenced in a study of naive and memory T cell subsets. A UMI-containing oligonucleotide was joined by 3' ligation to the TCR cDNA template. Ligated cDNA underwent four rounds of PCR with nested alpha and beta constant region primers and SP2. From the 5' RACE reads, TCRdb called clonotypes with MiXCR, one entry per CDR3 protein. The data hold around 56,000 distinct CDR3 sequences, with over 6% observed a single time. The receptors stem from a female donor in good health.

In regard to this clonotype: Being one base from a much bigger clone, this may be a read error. CDR3 nucleotides: TGCAGTGCTAGATCCGGATGGAATAATTCACCCATCCACTTT. Translation: CSARSGWNNSPIHF. This chain connects TRBV20-1 to TRBJ1-6, with no clear D. CDR3 size: 14 residues. Germline V CDR1 and CDR2: DFQATT, SNEGSKA (reference sequence).

The CDR3, as DNA: TGTGCCAGCAGCTTTAGGGGACAGGGGACCTACGAGCAGTACTTC. Translating gives CASSFRGQGTYEQYF. V is TRBV7-2 and J is TRBJ2-7; the match to TRBD1 covers 10 bases. With V trimmed by 3 bases and J by 2 bases, 4 bases remained unmatched. The CDR3 loop spans 15 amino acids. CDR1 is SGHTA and CDR2 is FQGNSA in the germline V gene. Drawing the rest from reference TRBV7-2 and TRBJ2-7, the complete variable domain is GAGVSQSPSNKVTEKGKDVELRCDPISGHTALYWYRQSLGQGLEFLIYFQGNSAPDKSGLPSDRFSAERTGGSVSTLTIQRTQQEDSAVYLCASSFRGQGTYEQYFGPGTRLTVT.

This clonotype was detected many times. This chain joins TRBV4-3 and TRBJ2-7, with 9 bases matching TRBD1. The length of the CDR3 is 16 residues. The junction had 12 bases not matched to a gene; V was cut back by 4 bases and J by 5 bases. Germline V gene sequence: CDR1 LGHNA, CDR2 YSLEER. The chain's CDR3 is CASSRGPGTGYDEQYF. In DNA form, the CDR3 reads TGCGCCAGCAGCCGTGGCCCCGGGACAGGGTACGACGAGCAGTACTTC.

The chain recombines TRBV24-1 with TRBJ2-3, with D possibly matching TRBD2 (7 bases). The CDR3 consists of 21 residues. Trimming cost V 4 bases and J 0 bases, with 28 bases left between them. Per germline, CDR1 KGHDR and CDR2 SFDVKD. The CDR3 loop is CATSDPTGLETGVPSTDTQYF. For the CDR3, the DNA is TGTGCCACCAGTGACCCTACAGGACTAGAGACAGGAGTCCCTAGCACAGATACGCAGTATTTT.

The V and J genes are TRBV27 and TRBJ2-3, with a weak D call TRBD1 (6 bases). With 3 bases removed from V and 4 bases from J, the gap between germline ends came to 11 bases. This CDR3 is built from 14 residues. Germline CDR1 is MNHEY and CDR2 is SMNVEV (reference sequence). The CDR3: CASSFSEGADTQYF. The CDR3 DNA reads TGTGCCAGCAGTTTCTCCGAGGGGGCAGATACGCAGTATTTT.

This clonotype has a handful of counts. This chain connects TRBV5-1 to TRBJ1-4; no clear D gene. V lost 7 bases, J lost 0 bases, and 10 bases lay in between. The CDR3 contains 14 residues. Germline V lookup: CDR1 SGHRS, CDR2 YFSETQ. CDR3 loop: CASGVSPTNEKLFF. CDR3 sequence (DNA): TGCGCCAGCGGCGTGAGCCCAACTAATGAAAAACTGTTTTTT.

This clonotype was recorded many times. CDR3 amino acids: CSARGTTGELFF. The CDR3 nucleotides read TGCAGTGCTAGAGGCACAACCGGGGAGCTGTTTTTT. The chain carries TRBV20-1 and TRBJ2-2, with no clear D. The length of the CDR3 is 12 residues. V lost 1 base, J lost 5 bases, and 5 bases lay in between. Germline V CDR1 and CDR2: DFQATT, SNEGSKA (reference sequence).

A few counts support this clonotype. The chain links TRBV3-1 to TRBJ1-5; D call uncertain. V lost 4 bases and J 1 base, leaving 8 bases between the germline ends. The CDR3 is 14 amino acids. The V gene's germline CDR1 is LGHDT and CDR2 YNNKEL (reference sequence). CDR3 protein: CASSPLDSNQPQHF. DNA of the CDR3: TGTGCCAGCAGCCCATTGGACAGCAATCAGCCCCAGCATTTT.

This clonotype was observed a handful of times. CDR3 sequence (DNA): TGTGCCAGCAGTGACATCTCAGGGGGCGACGAGACCCAGTACTTC. Protein product: CASSDISGGDETQYF. This chain links TRBV6-6 with TRBJ2-5; TRBD1 matches 8 bases. Germline lookup yields CDR1 MNHNY and CDR2 SVGAGI (reference sequence). The V and J ends lost 5 bases and 5 bases, in that order; junction bases with no gene match: 10. The CDR3 runs 15 residues.

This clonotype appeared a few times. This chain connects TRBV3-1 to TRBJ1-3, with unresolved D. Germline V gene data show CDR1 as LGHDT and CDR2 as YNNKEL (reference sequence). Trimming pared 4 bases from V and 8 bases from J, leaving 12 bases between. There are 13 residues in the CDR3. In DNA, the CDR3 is TGTGCCAGCAGCCCCTCCACCAGGCACACCATATATTTT. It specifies CASSPSTRHTIYF.

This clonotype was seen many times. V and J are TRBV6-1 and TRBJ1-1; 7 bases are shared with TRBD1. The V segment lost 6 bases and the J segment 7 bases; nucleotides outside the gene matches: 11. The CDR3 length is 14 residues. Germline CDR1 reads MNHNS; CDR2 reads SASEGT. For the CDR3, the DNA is TGTGCCAGCAGGGGTATACAGGGGAAGAGTGAAGCTTTCTTT. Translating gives CASRGIQGKSEAFF.

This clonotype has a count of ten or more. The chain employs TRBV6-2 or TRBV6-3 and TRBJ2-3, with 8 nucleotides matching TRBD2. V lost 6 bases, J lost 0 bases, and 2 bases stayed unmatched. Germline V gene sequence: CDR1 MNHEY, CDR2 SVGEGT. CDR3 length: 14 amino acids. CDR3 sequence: CASSPSGSTDTQYF. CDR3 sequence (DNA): TGTGCCAGCAGCCCTAGCGGGAGCACAGATACGCAGTATTTT.

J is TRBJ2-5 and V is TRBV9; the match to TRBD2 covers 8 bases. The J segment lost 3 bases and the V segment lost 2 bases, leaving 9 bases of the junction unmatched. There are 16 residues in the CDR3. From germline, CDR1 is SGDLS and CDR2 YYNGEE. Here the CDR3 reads CASSVEEAGEEETQYF. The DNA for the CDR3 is TGTGCCAGCAGCGTGGAAGAAGCGGGGGAAGAAGAGACCCAGTACTTC.

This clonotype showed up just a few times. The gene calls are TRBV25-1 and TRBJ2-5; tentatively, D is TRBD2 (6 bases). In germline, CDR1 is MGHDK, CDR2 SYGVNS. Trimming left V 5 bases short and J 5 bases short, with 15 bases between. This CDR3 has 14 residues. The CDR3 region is CASSTWASDETQYF. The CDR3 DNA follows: TGTGCCAGCAGTACCTGGGCTAGCGACGAGACCCAGTACTTC. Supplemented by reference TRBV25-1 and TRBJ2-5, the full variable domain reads EADIYQTPRYLVIGTGKKITLECSQTMGHDKMYWYQQDPGMELHLIHYSYGVNSTEKGDLSSESTVSRIRTEHFPLTLESARPSHTSQYLCASSTWASDETQYFGPGTRLLVL.

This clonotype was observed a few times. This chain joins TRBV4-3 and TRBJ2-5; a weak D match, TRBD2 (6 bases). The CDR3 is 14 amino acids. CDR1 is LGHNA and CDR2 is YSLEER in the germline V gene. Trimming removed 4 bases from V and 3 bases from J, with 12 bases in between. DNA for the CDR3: TGCGCCAGCAGCCCAACGACGGGAGAAGAGACCCAGTACTTC. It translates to CASSPTTGEETQYF.

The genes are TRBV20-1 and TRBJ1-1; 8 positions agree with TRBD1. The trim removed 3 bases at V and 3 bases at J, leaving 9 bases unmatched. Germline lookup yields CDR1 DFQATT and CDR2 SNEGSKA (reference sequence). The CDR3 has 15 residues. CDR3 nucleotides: TGCAGTGCTAGCACAGAACAGGGGGGTCACACTGAAGCTTTCTTT. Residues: CSASTEQGGHTEAFF.

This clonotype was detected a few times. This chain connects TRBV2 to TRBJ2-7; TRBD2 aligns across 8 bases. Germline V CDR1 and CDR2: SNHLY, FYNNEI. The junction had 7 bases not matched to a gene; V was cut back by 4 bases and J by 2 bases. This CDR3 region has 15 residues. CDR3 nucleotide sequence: TGTGCCAGCAGTGGACGGGGGGGTGGGACCTACGAGCAGTACTTC. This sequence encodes CASSGRGGGTYEQYF.

CDR3 sequence (DNA): TGTGCCAGTTCGCTCACAGGGGCCTATTGGGGAGGCTACACCTTC. Encoded protein: CASSLTGAYWGGYTF. This chain connects TRBV6-2 or TRBV6-3 to TRBJ1-2, with 7 bases identical to TRBD1. With V trimmed by 9 bases and J by 8 bases, 18 bases remained unmatched. Germline CDR1 is MNHEY and CDR2 is SVGEGT. The CDR3 sequence is 15 residues long.

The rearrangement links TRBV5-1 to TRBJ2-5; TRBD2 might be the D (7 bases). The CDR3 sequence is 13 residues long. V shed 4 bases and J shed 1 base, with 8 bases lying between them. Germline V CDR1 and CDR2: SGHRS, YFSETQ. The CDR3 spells CASSRGAQETQYF. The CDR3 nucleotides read TGCGCCAGCAGCCGGGGGGCCCAAGAGACCCAGTACTTC.

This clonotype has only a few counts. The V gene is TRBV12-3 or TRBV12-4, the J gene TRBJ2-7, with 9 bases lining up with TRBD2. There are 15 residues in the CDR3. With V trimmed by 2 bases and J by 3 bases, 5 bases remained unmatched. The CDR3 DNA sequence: TGTGCCAGCAGTTTAAGTGCAGCGGGGGGCTACGAGCAGTACTTC. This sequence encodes CASSLSAAGGYEQYF.

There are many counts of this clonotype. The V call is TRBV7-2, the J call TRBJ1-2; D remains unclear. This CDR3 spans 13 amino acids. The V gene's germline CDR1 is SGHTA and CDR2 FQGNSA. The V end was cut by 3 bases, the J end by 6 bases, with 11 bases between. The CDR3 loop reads CASSFPPGNGYTF. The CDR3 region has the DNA TGTGCCAGCAGCTTCCCGCCTGGGAATGGCTACACCTTC.

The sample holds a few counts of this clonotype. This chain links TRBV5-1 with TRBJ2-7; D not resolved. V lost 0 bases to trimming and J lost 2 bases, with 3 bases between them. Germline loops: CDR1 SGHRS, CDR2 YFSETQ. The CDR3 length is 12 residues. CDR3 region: CASSLAPYEQYF. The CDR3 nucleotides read TGCGCCAGCAGCTTGGCCCCCTACGAGCAGTACTTC.

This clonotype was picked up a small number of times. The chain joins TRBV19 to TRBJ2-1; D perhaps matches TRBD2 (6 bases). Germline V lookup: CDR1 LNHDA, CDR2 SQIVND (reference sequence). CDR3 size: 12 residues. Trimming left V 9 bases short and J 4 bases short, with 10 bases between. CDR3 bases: TGTGCCAGCAGACGGGGGTACAATGAGCAGTTCTTC. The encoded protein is CASRRGYNEQFF. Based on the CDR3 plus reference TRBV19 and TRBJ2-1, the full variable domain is DGGITQSPKYLFRKEGQNVTLSCEQNLNHDAMYWYRQDPGQGLRLIYYSQIVNDFQKGDIAEGYSVSREKKESFPLTVTSAQKNPTAFYLCASRRGYNEQFFGPGTRLTVL.

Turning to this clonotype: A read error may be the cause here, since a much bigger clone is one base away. CDR3 DNA sequence: TGTGCCAGCAGTATAGCCCGGATGAGATCCGGTTCACCCCTCCACTTT. Protein: CASSIARMRSGSPLHF. The V gene is TRBV12-3 or TRBV12-4, the J gene TRBJ1-6, with D hard to call. The CDR3 consists of 16 residues.

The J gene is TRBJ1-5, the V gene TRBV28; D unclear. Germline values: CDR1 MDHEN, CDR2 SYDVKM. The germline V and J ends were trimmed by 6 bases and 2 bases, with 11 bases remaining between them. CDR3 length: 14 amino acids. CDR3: CASRLDQRNQPQHF. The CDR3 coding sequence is TGTGCCAGCAGGCTAGACCAGCGCAATCAGCCCCAGCATTTT.

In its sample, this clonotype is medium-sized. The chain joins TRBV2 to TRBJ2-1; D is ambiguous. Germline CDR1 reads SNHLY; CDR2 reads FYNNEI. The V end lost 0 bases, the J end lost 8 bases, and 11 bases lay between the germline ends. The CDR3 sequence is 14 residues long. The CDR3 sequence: CASSEAAWHDEQFF. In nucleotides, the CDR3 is TGTGCCAGCAGTGAAGCGGCGTGGCACGATGAGCAGTTCTTC.

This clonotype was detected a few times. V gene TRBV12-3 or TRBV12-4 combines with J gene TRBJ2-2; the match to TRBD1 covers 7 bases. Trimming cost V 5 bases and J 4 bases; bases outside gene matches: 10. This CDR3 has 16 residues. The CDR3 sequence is CASSEAGGIGTGELFF. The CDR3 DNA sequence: TGTGCCAGCAGTGAAGCAGGGGGAATTGGCACCGGGGAGCTGTTTTTT.